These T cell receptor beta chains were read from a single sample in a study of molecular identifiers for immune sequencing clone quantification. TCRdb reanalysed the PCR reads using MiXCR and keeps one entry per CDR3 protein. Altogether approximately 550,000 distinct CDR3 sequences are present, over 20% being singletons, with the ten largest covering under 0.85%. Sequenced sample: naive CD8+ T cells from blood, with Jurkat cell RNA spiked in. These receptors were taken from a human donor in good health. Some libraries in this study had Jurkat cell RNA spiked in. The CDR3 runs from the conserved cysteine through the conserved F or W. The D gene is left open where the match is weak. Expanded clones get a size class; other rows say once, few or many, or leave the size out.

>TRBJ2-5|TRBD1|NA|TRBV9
CASSQKGTGVQETQYF
TGTGCCAGCAGCCAAAAAGGGACAGGGGTTCAGGAGACCCAGTACTTC
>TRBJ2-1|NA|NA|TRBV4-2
CASSQDLAVLARYNEQLF
TGTGCCAGCAGCCAAGATTTAGCGGTGCTAGCGAGATACAATGAGCAGCTCTTC
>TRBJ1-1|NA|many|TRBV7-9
CASRSGLGLNTEAFF
TGTGCCAGCAGGTCCGGTTTGGGCTTGAACACTGAAGCTTTCTTT
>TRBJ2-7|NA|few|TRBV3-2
CASSQDKLAGGEQYF
TGTGCCAGCAGCCAAGATAAACTAGCGGGAGGCGAGCAGTACTTC
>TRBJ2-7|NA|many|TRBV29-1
CSVVSTLDPYEQYF
TGCAGCGTTGTTTCGACCTTGGATCCATACGAGCAGTACTTC
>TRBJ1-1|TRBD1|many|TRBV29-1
CSVDKGQLNTEAFF
TGCAGCGTTGATAAGGGACAGCTGAACACTGAAGCTTTCTTT
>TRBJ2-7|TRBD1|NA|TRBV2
CASRDRGRDEQYF
TGTGCCAGCAGGGACAGGGGGCGAGACGAGCAGTACTTC
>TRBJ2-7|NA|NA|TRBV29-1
CSVLTPSPGLMGYEQYF
TGCAGCGTTTTAACCCCATCTCCCGGACTGATGGGCTACGAGCAGTACTTC
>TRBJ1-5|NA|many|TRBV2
CASSESGVNQPQHF
TGTGCCAGCAGTGAATCAGGGGTGAATCAGCCCCAGCATTTT
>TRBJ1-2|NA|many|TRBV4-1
CASSQVAAENYGYTF
TGCGCCAGCAGCCAAGTAGCCGCGGAGAACTATGGCTACACCTTC
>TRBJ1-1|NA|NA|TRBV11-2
CASSTRNAEAFF
TGTGCCAGCAGCACCAGAAACGCTGAAGCTTTCTTT
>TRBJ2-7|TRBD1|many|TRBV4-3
CASSQEYRGRYEQYF
TGCGCCAGCAGCCAAGAGTACAGGGGGCGGTACGAGCAGTACTTC
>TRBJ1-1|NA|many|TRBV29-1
CSVPTPTDYGDTEAFF
TGCAGCGTTCCAACCCCCACAGACTACGGGGACACTGAAGCTTTCTTT
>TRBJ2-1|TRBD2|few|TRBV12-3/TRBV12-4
CASSLTGLAGTNEQFF
TGTGCCAGCAGTTTAACAGGGCTAGCGGGAACCAATGAGCAGTTCTTC
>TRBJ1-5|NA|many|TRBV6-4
CASSLSLGQPQHF
TGTGCCAGCAGTCTGTCGTTGGGACAGCCCCAGCATTTT
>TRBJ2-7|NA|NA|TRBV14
CASSQDHYEQYF
TGTGCCAGCAGCCAAGATCACTACGAGCAGTACTTC
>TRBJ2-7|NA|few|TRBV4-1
CASSQDGPRQYF
TGCGCCAGCAGCCAAGATGGGCCGAGGCAGTACTTC
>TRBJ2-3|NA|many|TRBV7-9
CASSFGDTYTDTQYF
TGTGCCAGCAGCTTCGGCGACACCTACACAGATACGCAGTATTTT
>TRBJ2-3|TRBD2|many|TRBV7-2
CASSREGMNTQYF
TGTGCCAGCAGCCGGGAGGGGATGAATACGCAGTATTTT
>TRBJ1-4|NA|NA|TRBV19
CASTGNRTTNEKLFF
TGTGCCAGTACAGGGAACAGAACAACTAATGAAAAACTGTTTTTT
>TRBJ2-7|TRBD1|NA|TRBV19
CASSIGTGIGGYEQYF
TGTGCCAGTAGTATAGGGACAGGGATCGGCGGCTACGAGCAGTACTTC
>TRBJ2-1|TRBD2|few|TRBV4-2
CASSEPGLARDEQFF
TGTGCCAGCAGCGAACCGGGACTAGCGAGGGATGAGCAGTTCTTC
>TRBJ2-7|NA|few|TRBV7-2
CASSLDKYEQYF
TGTGCCAGCAGCCTCGATAAGTACGAGCAGTACTTC
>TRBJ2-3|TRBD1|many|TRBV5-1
CASTGGGTGGRTDTQYF
TGCGCCAGCACCGGCGGCGGGACAGGGGGTCGGACGGATACGCAGTATTTT
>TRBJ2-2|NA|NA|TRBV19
CASSISTANTGELFF
TGTGCCAGTAGTATAAGTACAGCGAACACCGGGGAGCTGTTTTTT
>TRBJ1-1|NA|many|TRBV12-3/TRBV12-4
CASSLGRTEAFF
TGTGCCAGCAGCTTAGGGAGGACTGAAGCTTTCTTT
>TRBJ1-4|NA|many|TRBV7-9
CASSGSEKLFF
TGTGCCAGCAGCGGGTCTGAAAAACTGTTTTTT
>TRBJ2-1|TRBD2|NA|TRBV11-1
CASSLDGGTYNEQFF
TGTGCCAGCAGCCTGGACGGGGGGACCTACAATGAGCAGTTCTTC
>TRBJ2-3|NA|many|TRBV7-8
CASSLPLTDTQYF
TGTGCCAGCAGCTTACCCCTCACAGATACGCAGTATTTT